A single sample gave rise to the 8 T cell receptor beta chains below, sequenced in a study of PD-1 blockade in mismatch repair-deficient tumors. Generated by immunoSEQ multiplex PCR, the TCRdb table keeps only in-frame clones and is missing some. This table has roughly 120,000 clones, approximately 80% appearing once. This specimen was peripheral blood, taken about 13 months after starting pembrolizumab. The receptors were sampled from an adult with mismatch repair-deficient cancer.

This chain links TRBV15 with TRBJ2-1, with D tentatively TRBD2 (6 bases). The CDR3 is 15 amino acids. CDR1 and CDR2 (germline): LNHNV, YYDKDF (reference sequence). Trimming took 0 bases from V and 1 from J, leaving 7 bases between them. The CDR3 reads CATSREAGSYNEQFF. CDR3 nucleotides: TGTGCCACCAGCAGAGAAGCGGGTTCCTACAATGAGCAGTTCTTC.

The rearrangement links TRBV7-3 to TRBJ2-1, with TRBD2 identical over 10 bases. CDR3 length equals 16 residues. The germline V gene encodes CDR1 SGHTA and CDR2 FQGTGA. Trimming at V came to 5 bases and at J to 2 bases, leaving 6 bases not matched to a gene. The CDR3 here is CASSDSGRGAYNEQFF. CDR3 in DNA: TGTGCCAGCAGCGACAGCGGGAGGGGGGCCTACAATGAGCAGTTCTTC.

The chain joins TRBV5-1 to TRBJ2-6; the D gene is possibly TRBD1 (7 bases). Germline V gene lookup returns CDR1 SGHRS and CDR2 YFSETQ. The V end lost 4 bases, the J end lost 0 bases, and 14 bases lay between the germline ends. The CDR3 has 17 amino acids. The CDR3 coding sequence is TGCGCCAGCAGCGGCAACAGGGGACTCTCTGGGGCCAACGTCCTGACTTTC. It yields the protein CASSGNRGLSGANVLTF.

This chain connects TRBV11-2 to TRBJ1-1; D call uncertain. CDR1 is SGHAT and CDR2 is FQNNGV in the germline V gene. This CDR3 spans 13 amino acids. Between the trimmed V and J ends, which lost 4 bases and 7 bases, there was a span of 13 bases. The CDR3 spells CASSWGWGGEAFF. CDR3 coding DNA: TGTGCCAGCAGCTGGGGTTGGGGAGGTGAAGCTTTCTTT.

This chain joins TRBV7-9 and TRBJ1-5, with TRBD1 matching over 8 bases. V was clipped by 6 bases and J by 16 bases; unmatched bases: 11. The CDR3 contains 12 residues. The germline CDR1 and CDR2 sequences are SEHNR and FQNEAQ (reference sequence). The CDR3 DNA follows: TGTGCCAGCAGTCAAGGACAGGGCATCATACATTTT. Its protein is CASSQGQGIIHF. Based on the CDR3 plus reference TRBV7-9 and TRBJ1-5, the full variable domain is DTGVSQNPRHKITKRGQNVTFRCDPISEHNRLYWYRQTLGQGPEFLTYFQNEAQLEKSRLLSDRFSAERPKGSFSTLEIQRTEQGDSAMYLCASSQGQGIIHFGDGTRLSIL.

This clone was seen only a few times. The chain links TRBV27 to TRBJ1-4, with D uncertain. The germline CDR1 and CDR2 sequences are MNHEY and SMNVEV (reference sequence). The germline V and J ends were trimmed by 3 bases and 7 bases, with 9 bases remaining between them. The CDR3 contains 13 residues. This chain's CDR3 is CASSLKPFEKLFF. CDR3 nucleotide sequence: TGTGCCAGCAGTTTGAAGCCCTTTGAAAAACTGTTTTTT. Looking up the rest from reference TRBV27 and TRBJ1-4 gives the full variable domain: EAQVTQNPRYLITVTGKKLTVTCSQNMNHEYMSWYRQDPGLGLRQIYYSMNVEVTDKGDVPEGYKVSRKEKRNFPLILESPSPNQTSLYFCASSLKPFEKLFFGSGTQLSVL.

V gene TRBV4-2 combines with J gene TRBJ1-4; 10 nucleotides align to TRBD1. The CDR3 is 15 amino acids. CDR1 and CDR2 from the germline V gene are LGHNA and YNFKEQ. V lost 6 bases to trimming and J lost 6 bases; unmatched junction nucleotides: 7. The CDR3 region has the DNA TGTGCCAGCAGGCAGTACGGGACAGGGGATGAAAAACTGTTTTTT. This translates into CASRQYGTGDEKLFF.

The chain joins TRBV4-1 to TRBJ2-4; 11 nucleotides agree with TRBD2. V lost 4 bases, J lost 0 bases, and 2 bases stayed unmatched. The CDR3 runs 16 residues. CDR1 is MGHRA and CDR2 is YSYEKL in the germline V gene. The CDR3 loop is CASSLGLAGAKNIQYF. CDR3 DNA: TGCGCCAGCAGCCTAGGACTAGCGGGAGCCAAAAACATTCAGTACTTC.